These 27 T cell receptor beta chains originate from one sample sequenced in a study of response to subunit inactivated influenza vaccine. TCRdb itself ran the RT-PCR reads through MiXCR, one entry per CDR3 protein. The sample yields approximately 730,000 distinct CDR3 sequences, roughly 14% seen once. The sequencing used PBMCs from blood, collected approximately 15 days before vaccination. The receptor source for this set is a man aged 50-60 years who received an inactivated influenza vaccine.

This clonotype showed up many times. The CDR3 DNA is TGCAGCGTTGAAGACACTAGCTACGAGCAGTACTTC. Translated, it gives CSVEDTSYEQYF. The V call is TRBV29-1, the J call TRBJ2-7, with D possibly matching TRBD2 (5 bases). CDR1 is SQVTM and CDR2 is ANQGSEA in the germline V gene. There are 12 residues in the CDR3. Trimming pared 0 bases from V and 3 bases from J, leaving 6 bases between.

CDR3 region: CASSPRRTGNTEAFF. The CDR3 bases are TGTGCCAGCAGCCCCCGCCGGACAGGGAACACTGAAGCTTTCTTT. This chain uses TRBV7-2 with TRBJ1-1; 7 bases agree with TRBD1. The V gene's germline CDR1 is SGHTA and CDR2 FQGNSA. With V trimmed by 5 bases and J by 1 base, 7 bases remained unmatched. The CDR3 has 15 amino acids.

This clonotype was recorded only once. The V and J genes are TRBV3-1 and TRBJ1-1; D remains unclear. Trimming took off 1 base at V and 7 bases at J, with 4 bases between the two ends. Germline values: CDR1 LGHDT, CDR2 YNNKEL (reference sequence). This CDR3 is built from 11 residues. The CDR3, as DNA: TGTGCCAGCAGCCAAGTGAATGAAGCTTTCTTT. The encoded protein is CASSQVNEAFF.

The CDR3 spells CASSGTRISYEQYF. CDR3 bases: TGTGCCAGCAGCGGGACGAGGATTTCCTACGAGCAGTACTTC. The V call is TRBV11-2, the J call TRBJ2-7; D may correspond to TRBD1 or TRBD2 (5 bases each). The CDR3 loop spans 14 amino acids. From germline, CDR1 is SGHAT and CDR2 FQNNGV. The V and J ends lost 5 bases and 1 base respectively, with 12 bases between them.

This clonotype came up a few times. This rearrangement joins TRBV28 to TRBJ2-7, with D perhaps matching TRBD1 (5 bases). The CDR3 has 14 amino acids. The V gene's germline CDR1 is MDHEN and CDR2 SYDVKM. V shed 4 bases and J shed 4 bases, with 14 bases lying between them. This CDR3 reads CASSSGMTPYEQYF. The CDR3 DNA reads TGTGCCAGCAGTTCAGGGATGACACCGTACGAGCAGTACTTC. Drawing the rest from reference TRBV28 and TRBJ2-7, the complete variable domain is DVKVTQSSRYLVKRTGEKVFLECVQDMDHENMFWYRQDPGLGLRLIYFSYDVKMKEKGDIPEGYSVSREKKERFSLILESASTNQTSMYLCASSSGMTPYEQYFGPGTRLTVT.

The chain joins TRBV20-1 to TRBJ1-5; no definite D call. Germline CDR1 DFQATT, CDR2 SNEGSKA (reference sequence). With 1 base removed from V and 2 bases from J, the gap between germline ends came to 12 bases. The CDR3 sequence is 15 residues long. The chain's CDR3 is CSARAPRVGNQPQHF. The CDR3 DNA follows: TGCAGTGCTAGAGCCCCTCGGGTCGGCAATCAGCCCCAGCATTTT.

The chain recombines TRBV20-1 with TRBJ2-7; a weak D match, TRBD1 (6 bases). Trimming shortened V by 0 bases and J by 3 bases, and 12 bases separated the two germline ends. CDR1 and CDR2 from the germline V gene are DFQATT and SNEGSKA (reference sequence). This CDR3 comprises 14 residues. The CDR3, as DNA: TGCAGTGCTAGAGATCTCGCAGGGGACTACGAGCAGTACTTC. Amino acids: CSARDLAGDYEQYF.

CDR3: CAGLSTGTGHSPLHF. The DNA for the CDR3 is TGTGCCGGACTATCGACGGGAACAGGGCATTCACCCCTCCACTTT. This chain connects TRBV30 to TRBJ1-6; D may be TRBD1 (6 bases). This CDR3 spans 15 amino acids. Germline V lookup: CDR1 GTSNPN, CDR2 SVGIG (reference sequence). The V end was cut by 8 bases, the J end by 8 bases, with 22 bases between.

This clonotype was seen more than once but under ten times. The chain has TRBV19 and TRBJ2-7; possible D gene TRBD1, 5 bases. Trimming stripped 7 bases from V and 3 bases from J, with 19 bases between. The CDR3 is made up of 15 amino acids. Germline lookup yields CDR1 LNHDA and CDR2 SQIVND (reference sequence). The CDR3 DNA reads TGTGCCAGTAAGCCGCAGGGAAGGGGAAACTACGAGCAGTACTTC. Its protein is CASKPQGRGNYEQYF.

This clonotype was counted a few times. The CDR3 protein is CASSNVTGGSYEQYF. The CDR3 coding sequence is TGTGCCAGCAGTAACGTCACAGGGGGCTCCTACGAGCAGTACTTC. J is TRBJ2-7 and V is TRBV4-2, with TRBD1 matching 8 bases. Looked up from germline, CDR1 is LGHNA and CDR2 is YNFKEQ. CDR3 length equals 15 residues. The V segment lost 6 bases and the J segment 0 bases; nucleotides outside the gene matches: 7.

This clonotype was seen repeatedly, ten times or more. The chain joins TRBV5-1 to TRBJ2-2, with D possibly matching TRBD2 (6 bases). Germline CDR1 is SGHRS and CDR2 is YFSETQ. The ends were cut back, 3 bases at V and 1 base at J, with 10 bases in the middle. This CDR3 contains 15 residues. The CDR3 coding sequence is TGCGCCAGCAGCTCCGGGGGACGGAACACCGGGGAGCTGTTTTTT. Residues: CASSSGGRNTGELFF.

This clonotype turned up a few times. The CDR3 reads CASNSLAETYEQYF. DNA for the CDR3: TGTGCCAGCAACTCACTAGCGGAGACCTACGAGCAGTACTTC. The chain couples TRBV28 to TRBJ2-7, with 8 bases aligning to TRBD2. From germline, CDR1 is MDHEN and CDR2 SYDVKM. This CDR3 region has 14 residues. V shed 7 bases and J 2 bases; nucleotides not matched to a gene: 7.

This clonotype was detected a few times. The J gene is TRBJ2-7, the V gene TRBV12-3 or TRBV12-4, with D maybe TRBD2 (6 bases). Trimming cost V 3 bases and J 6 bases, with 15 bases left between them. The CDR3 contains 14 residues. CDR3 in amino acids: CASSFGTRRGEQYF. The CDR3 DNA is TGTGCCAGCAGTTTCGGGACTCGTCGGGGCGAGCAGTACTTC.

This rearrangement joins TRBV7-9 to TRBJ1-5; the D gene is possibly TRBD1 (6 bases). The CDR3 has 16 residues. Germline CDR1 and CDR2: SEHNR and FQNEAQ (reference sequence). Trimming cost V 1 base and J 7 bases, with 17 bases left between them. The CDR3 is CASSLVTPGVRQPQHF. DNA for the CDR3: TGTGCCAGCAGCTTAGTAACTCCAGGGGTTCGGCAGCCCCAGCATTTT.

There are a few counts of this clonotype. V usage is TRBV30 and J usage is TRBJ1-6, with a weak D call TRBD1 (5 bases). V gave up 8 bases and J gave up 6 bases, with 23 bases separating them. Per the germline V gene, CDR1 is GTSNPN and CDR2 is SVGIG (reference sequence). There are 16 residues in the CDR3. CDR3 nucleotide sequence: TGTGCCCGCCAGGCGGCTGGGACGTGGGGTAATTCACCCCTCCACTTT. It specifies CARQAAGTWGNSPLHF.

J is TRBJ2-5 and V is TRBV7-2; 8 bases are shared with TRBD2. Germline V CDR1 and CDR2: SGHTA, FQGNSA. Germline trimming cut 6 bases from V and 5 bases from J; bases unmatched to any gene: 8. There are 14 residues in the CDR3. CDR3 protein: CASSRAGVTETQYF. The CDR3 DNA follows: TGTGCCAGCAGTCGAGCGGGAGTCACGGAGACCCAGTACTTC. Based on the CDR3 plus reference TRBV7-2 and TRBJ2-5, the full variable domain is GAGVSQSPSNKVTEKGKDVELRCDPISGHTALYWYRQSLGQGLEFLIYFQGNSAPDKSGLPSDRFSAERTGGSVSTLTIQRTQQEDSAVYLCASSRAGVTETQYFGPGTRLLVL.

This clonotype has at least ten counts. The gene calls are TRBV7-2 and TRBJ2-1; D remains unclear. The CDR3 is 11 amino acids. Per germline, CDR1 SGHTA and CDR2 FQGNSA. V was trimmed by 1 base and J by 14 bases, leaving 9 bases between them. The CDR3: CASSLGRREFF. CDR3 in DNA: TGTGCCAGCAGCTTAGGGCGTCGGGAGTTCTTC.

The rearrangement joins TRBV5-1 to TRBJ1-1; no clear D gene. The CDR3 consists of 12 residues. Trimming shortened V by 4 bases and J by 7 bases, and 11 bases separated the two germline ends. Germline V gene lookup returns CDR1 SGHRS and CDR2 YFSETQ. The CDR3 DNA is TGCGCCAGCAGCCCGGGCTCTCTTGAAGCTTTCTTT. Translating gives CASSPGSLEAFF.

The V call is TRBV10-3, the J call TRBJ2-3; 13 bases are a match to TRBD2. Germline values: CDR1 ENHRY, CDR2 SYGVKD. There are 17 residues in the CDR3. V dropped 5 bases and J dropped 4; count of bases not matched to a gene: 9. CDR3 in amino acids: CAISPGLAGEFADTQYF. In nucleotides, the CDR3 is TGTGCCATCAGTCCAGGACTAGCGGGAGAGTTCGCAGATACGCAGTATTTT.

This clonotype has at least ten counts. The chain couples TRBV11-1 to TRBJ2-4; the match to TRBD2 covers 9 bases. CDR3 size: 18 residues. J lost 0 bases, V lost 3 bases, and 9 bases had no gene match. The germline CDR1 and CDR2 sequences are SGHAT and FQDESV (reference sequence). CDR3 sequence reads: CASSFGLAGKAAKNIQYF. The CDR3 nucleotides are TGTGCCAGCAGCTTCGGCCTAGCGGGAAAGGCAGCCAAAAACATTCAGTACTTC.

The rearrangement links TRBV3-1 to TRBJ2-7; D perhaps matches TRBD1 (6 bases). Trimming took off 4 bases at V and 2 bases at J, with 15 bases between the two ends. Germline CDR1 is LGHDT and CDR2 is YNNKEL (reference sequence). The CDR3 has 15 amino acids. CDR3 sequence: CASSPPWGRPYEQYF. The CDR3 region has the DNA TGTGCCAGCAGCCCCCCCTGGGGGCGTCCCTACGAGCAGTACTTC.

This chain links TRBV5-1 with TRBJ1-5; D is unclear. Trimming cost V 1 base and J 5 bases, with 10 bases left between them. This CDR3 has 14 amino acids. Germline V gene data show CDR1 as SGHRS and CDR2 as YFSETQ. Written as DNA, the CDR3 is TGCGCCAGCAGCTTGCGGCCAGCAGATCAGCCCCAGCATTTT. Translating gives CASSLRPADQPQHF. The full variable domain, rest sourced from reference TRBV5-1 and TRBJ1-5, is KAGVTQTPRYLIKTRGQQVTLSCSPISGHRSVSWYQQTPGQGLQFLFEYFSETQRNKGNFPGRFSGRQFSNSRSEMNVSTLELGDSALYLCASSLRPADQPQHFGDGTRLSIL.

The V and J genes are TRBV20-1 and TRBJ2-7; D may correspond to TRBD1 or TRBD2 (6 bases each). Germline lookup yields CDR1 DFQATT and CDR2 SNEGSKA (reference sequence). The CDR3 length is 14 residues. The V and J ends lost 0 bases and 1 base respectively, with 10 bases between them. The chain's CDR3 is CSARDSGASYEQYF. The CDR3 DNA follows: TGCAGTGCTAGAGATTCGGGGGCATCCTACGAGCAGTACTTC.

This clonotype was observed many times. The chain uses TRBV5-1 and TRBJ2-1; TRBD2 aligns across 9 bases. CDR1 and CDR2 from the germline V gene are SGHRS and YFSETQ. The length of the CDR3 is 16 residues. Losses at the gene ends were 2 bases for V and 9 bases for J; bases not matched to a gene: 12. CDR3 sequence reads: CASSFLSGRLFGEQFF. CDR3 DNA: TGCGCCAGCAGCTTCTTGAGCGGGAGGCTCTTCGGTGAGCAGTTCTTC. Supplemented by reference TRBV5-1 and TRBJ2-1, the full variable domain reads KAGVTQTPRYLIKTRGQQVTLSCSPISGHRSVSWYQQTPGQGLQFLFEYFSETQRNKGNFPGRFSGRQFSNSRSEMNVSTLELGDSALYLCASSFLSGRLFGEQFFGPGTRLTVL.

The CDR3 DNA is TGTGCCAGCAGCCAAGATTTGGGACTAGCGGGAGATACGCAGTATTTT. This codes for CASSQDLGLAGDTQYF. The chain recombines TRBV4-2 with TRBJ2-3, with 12 bases aligning to TRBD2. V lost 0 bases, J lost 5 bases, and 3 bases stayed unmatched. CDR3 size: 16 residues. Germline V lookup: CDR1 LGHNA, CDR2 YNFKEQ.

This clonotype occurred once. V gene TRBV5-6 combines with J gene TRBJ2-3, with D perhaps matching TRBD1 (5 bases). The CDR3 is made up of 15 amino acids. Between the trimmed V and J ends, which lost 0 bases and 2 bases, there was a span of 10 bases. The V gene's germline CDR1 is SGHDT and CDR2 YYEEEE. In DNA form, the CDR3 reads TGTGCCAGCAGCTTGGCTGGGGCCAACACAGATACGCAGTATTTT. This sequence encodes CASSLAGANTDTQYF.

The chain recombines TRBV6-1 with TRBJ2-4; 8 nucleotides agree with TRBD2. Germline lookup yields CDR1 MNHNS and CDR2 SASEGT. The CDR3 consists of 18 residues. Losses at the gene ends were 8 bases for V and 1 base for J; bases not matched to a gene: 16. CDR3 in DNA: TGTGCCAGCGGGGCACTAACGGGGGGGGCCAGGGCCAAAAACATTCAGTACTTC. This translates into CASGALTGGARAKNIQYF.